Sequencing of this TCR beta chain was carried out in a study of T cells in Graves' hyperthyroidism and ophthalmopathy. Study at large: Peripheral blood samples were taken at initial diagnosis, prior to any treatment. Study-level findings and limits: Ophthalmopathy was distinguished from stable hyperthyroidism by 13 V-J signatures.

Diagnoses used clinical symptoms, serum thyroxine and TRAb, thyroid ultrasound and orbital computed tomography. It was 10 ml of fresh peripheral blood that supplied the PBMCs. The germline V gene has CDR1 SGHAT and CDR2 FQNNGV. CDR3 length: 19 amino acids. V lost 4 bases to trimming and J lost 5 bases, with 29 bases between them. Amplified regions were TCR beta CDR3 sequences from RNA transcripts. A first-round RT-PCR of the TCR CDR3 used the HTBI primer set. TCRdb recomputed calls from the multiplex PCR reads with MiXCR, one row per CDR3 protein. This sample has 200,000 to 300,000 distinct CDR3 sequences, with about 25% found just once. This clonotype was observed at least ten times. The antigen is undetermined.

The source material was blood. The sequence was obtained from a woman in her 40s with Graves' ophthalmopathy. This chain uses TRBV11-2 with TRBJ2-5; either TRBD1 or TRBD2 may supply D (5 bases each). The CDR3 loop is CASSSRGIQERSYRETQYF. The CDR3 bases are TGTGCCAGCAGCTCGCGAGGGATCCAAGAACGCAGCTACAGGGAGACCCAGTACTTC.